This T cell receptor (beta chain) was profiled in a study of T cells in Graves' hyperthyroidism and ophthalmopathy. Predating any ophthalmopathy symptoms, the blood sample was taken at first hyperthyroidism diagnosis. There are 13 residues in the CDR3. CDR1 is MDHEN and CDR2 is SYDVKM in the germline V gene. V lost 6 bases to trimming and J lost 1 base, with 10 bases between them. The TCR beta CDR3 regions underwent amplification using RNA transcripts as the source. Carried out on the TCR CDR3, a first-round RT-PCR used the HTBI primer set. TCRdb used MiXCR to reprocess the multiplex PCR reads, holding one entry per CDR3 protein. This table has more than 350,000 distinct CDR3 sequences, 17% appearing once. In this sample, this clonotype turned up many times. Its antigen is currently unknown. Whole-study findings and limits: By a 13 V-J model, ophthalmopathy was set apart from stable hyperthyroidism.

Sequencing was carried out using blood. The sequence came from a woman in her thirties with Graves' hyperthyroidism that later progressed to Graves' ophthalmopathy. The chain uses TRBV28 and TRBJ2-7; D is ambiguous. The CDR3 DNA is TGTGCCAGCAGACCGGCGCAATCCTACGAGCAGTACTTC. This encodes CASRPAQSYEQYF.